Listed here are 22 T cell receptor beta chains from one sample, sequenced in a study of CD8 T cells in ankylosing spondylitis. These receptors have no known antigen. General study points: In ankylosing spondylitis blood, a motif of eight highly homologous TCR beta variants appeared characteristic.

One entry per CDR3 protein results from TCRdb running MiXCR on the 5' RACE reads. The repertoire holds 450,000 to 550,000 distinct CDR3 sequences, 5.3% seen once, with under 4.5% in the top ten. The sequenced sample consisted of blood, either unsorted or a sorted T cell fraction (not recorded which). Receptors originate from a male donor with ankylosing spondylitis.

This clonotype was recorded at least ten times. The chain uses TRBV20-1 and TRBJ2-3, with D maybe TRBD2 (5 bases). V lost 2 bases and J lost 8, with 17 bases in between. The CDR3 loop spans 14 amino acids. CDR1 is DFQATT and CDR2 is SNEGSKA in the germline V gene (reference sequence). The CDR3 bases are TGCAGTGCTAGACCCAGAGGGAGCAGGTTTACGCAGTATTTT. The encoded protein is CSARPRGSRFTQYF.

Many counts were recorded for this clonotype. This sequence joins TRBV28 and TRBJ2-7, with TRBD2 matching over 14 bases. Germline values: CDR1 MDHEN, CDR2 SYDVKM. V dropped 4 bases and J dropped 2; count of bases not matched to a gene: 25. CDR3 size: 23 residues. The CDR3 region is CASSSSGPSAGTSGRRIPYEQYF. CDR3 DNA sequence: TGTGCCAGCAGTTCAAGCGGACCAAGCGCCGGGACTAGCGGGAGAAGGATTCCCTACGAGCAGTACTTC. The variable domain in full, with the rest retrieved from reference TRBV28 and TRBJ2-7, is DVKVTQSSRYLVKRTGEKVFLECVQDMDHENMFWYRQDPGLGLRLIYFSYDVKMKEKGDIPEGYSVSREKKERFSLILESASTNQTSMYLCASSSSGPSAGTSGRRIPYEQYFGPGTRLTVT.

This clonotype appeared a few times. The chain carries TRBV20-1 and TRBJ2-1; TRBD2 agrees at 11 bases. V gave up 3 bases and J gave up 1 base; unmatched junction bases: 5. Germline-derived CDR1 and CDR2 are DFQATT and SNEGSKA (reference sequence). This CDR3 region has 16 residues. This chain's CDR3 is CSASLLAGASYNEQFF. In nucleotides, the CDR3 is TGCAGTGCTAGCCTACTAGCGGGGGCTTCCTACAATGAGCAGTTCTTC.

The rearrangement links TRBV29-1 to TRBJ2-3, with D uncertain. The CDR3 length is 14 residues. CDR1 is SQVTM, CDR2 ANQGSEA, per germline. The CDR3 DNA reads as TGCACCCTTCGTGCTGGGGTAGGCACAGATACGCAGTATTTT. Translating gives CTLRAGVGTDTQYF.

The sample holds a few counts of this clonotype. CDR3 protein: CASSPSGNNEKLFF. In DNA form, the CDR3 reads TGTGCCAGCAGCCCGAGCGGGAATAATGAAAAACTGTTTTTT. V usage is TRBV7-6 and J usage is TRBJ1-4; D uncertain. V gave up 5 bases and J gave up 4 bases, with 11 bases separating them. Germline V CDR1 and CDR2: SGHVS, FNYEAQ. The length of the CDR3 is 14 residues.

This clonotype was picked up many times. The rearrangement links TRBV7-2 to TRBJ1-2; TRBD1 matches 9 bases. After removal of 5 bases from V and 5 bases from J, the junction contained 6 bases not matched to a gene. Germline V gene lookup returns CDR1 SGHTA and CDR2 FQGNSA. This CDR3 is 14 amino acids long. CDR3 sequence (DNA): TGTGCCAGCAGCGCGGGACAGGGACCTTATGGCTACACCTTC. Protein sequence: CASSAGQGPYGYTF. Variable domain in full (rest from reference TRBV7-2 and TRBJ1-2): GAGVSQSPSNKVTEKGKDVELRCDPISGHTALYWYRQSLGQGLEFLIYFQGNSAPDKSGLPSDRFSAERTGGSVSTLTIQRTQQEDSAVYLCASSAGQGPYGYTFGSGTRLTVV.

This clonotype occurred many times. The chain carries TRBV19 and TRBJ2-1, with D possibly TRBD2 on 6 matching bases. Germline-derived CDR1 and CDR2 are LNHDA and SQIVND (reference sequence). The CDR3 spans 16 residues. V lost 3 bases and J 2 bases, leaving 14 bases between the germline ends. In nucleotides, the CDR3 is TGTGCCAGTAGTATGATCCCGGGGGACCCCTACAATGAGCAGTTCTTC. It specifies CASSMIPGDPYNEQFF.

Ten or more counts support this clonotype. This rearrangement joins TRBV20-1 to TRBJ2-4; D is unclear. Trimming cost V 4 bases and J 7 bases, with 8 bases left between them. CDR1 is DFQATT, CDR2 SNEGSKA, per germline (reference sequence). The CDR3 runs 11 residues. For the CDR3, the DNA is TGCAGTGCTACGAGTCGGAACATTCAGTACTTC. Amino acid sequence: CSATSRNIQYF.

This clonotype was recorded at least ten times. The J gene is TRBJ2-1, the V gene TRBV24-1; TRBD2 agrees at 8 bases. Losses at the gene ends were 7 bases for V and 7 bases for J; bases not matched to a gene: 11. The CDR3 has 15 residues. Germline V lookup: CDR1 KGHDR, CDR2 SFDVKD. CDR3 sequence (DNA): TGTGCCACCAGCAAAGCGGGAGCTGGGAGGAATGAGCAGTTCTTC. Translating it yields CATSKAGAGRNEQFF.

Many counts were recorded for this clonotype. CDR3 DNA sequence: TGTGCCAGCAGACCCTGGACGCCAACCTACGAGCAGTACTTC. As protein: CASRPWTPTYEQYF. This chain links TRBV28 with TRBJ2-7; no definite D call. The germline V gene has CDR1 MDHEN and CDR2 SYDVKM. V lost 6 bases and J 2 bases, leaving 14 bases between the germline ends. The CDR3 totals 14 residues.

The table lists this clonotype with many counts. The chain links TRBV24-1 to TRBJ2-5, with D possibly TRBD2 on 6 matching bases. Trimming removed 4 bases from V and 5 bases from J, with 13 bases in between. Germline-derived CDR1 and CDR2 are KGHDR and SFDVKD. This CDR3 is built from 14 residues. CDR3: CATSDREKLETQYF. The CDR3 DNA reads TGTGCCACCAGTGACCGGGAGAAGTTGGAGACCCAGTACTTC.

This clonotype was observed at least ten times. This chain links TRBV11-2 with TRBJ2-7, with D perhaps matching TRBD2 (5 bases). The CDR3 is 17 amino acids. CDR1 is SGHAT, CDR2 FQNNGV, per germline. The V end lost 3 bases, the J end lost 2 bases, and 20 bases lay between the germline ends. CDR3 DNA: TGTGCCAGCAGCTTGGAGGACGGACGGCAAACCCCCTACGAGCAGTACTTC. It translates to CASSLEDGRQTPYEQYF.

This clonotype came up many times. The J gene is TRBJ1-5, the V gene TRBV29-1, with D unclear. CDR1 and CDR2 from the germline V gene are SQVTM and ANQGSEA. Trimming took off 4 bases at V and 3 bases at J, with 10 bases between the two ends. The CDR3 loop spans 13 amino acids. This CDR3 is CSVATNDNQPQHF. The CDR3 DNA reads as TGCAGCGTTGCTACGAACGACAATCAGCCCCAGCATTTT.

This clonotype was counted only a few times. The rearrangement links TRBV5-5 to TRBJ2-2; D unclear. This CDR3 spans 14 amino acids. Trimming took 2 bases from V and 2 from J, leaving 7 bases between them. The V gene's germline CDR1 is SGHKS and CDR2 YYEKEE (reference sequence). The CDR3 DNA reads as TGTGCCAGCAGCTTCTTCCCTAACACCGGGGAGCTGTTTTTT. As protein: CASSFFPNTGELFF.

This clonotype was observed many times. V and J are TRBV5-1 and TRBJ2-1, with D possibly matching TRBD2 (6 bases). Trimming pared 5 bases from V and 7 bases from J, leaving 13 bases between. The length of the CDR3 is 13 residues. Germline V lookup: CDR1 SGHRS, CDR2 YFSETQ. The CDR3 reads CASRTGEENEQFF. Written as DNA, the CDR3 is TGCGCCAGCAGGACGGGGGAGGAAAATGAGCAGTTCTTC.

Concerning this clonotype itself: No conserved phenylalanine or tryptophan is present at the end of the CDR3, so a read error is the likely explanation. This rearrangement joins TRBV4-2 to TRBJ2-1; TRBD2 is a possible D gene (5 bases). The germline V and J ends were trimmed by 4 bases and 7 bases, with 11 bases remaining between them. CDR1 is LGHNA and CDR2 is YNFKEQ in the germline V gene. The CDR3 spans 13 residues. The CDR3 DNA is TGTGCCAGCAGCCGGCCTAGCTTAAATGAGCAGTTCCTC. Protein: CASSRPSLNEQFL.

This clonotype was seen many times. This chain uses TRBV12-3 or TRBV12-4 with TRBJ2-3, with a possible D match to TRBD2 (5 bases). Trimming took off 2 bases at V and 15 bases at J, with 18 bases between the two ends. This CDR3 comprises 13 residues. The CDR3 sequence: CASSLQLVGRYYF. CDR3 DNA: TGTGCCAGCAGTTTACAGCTAGTGGGGAGATATTATTTT.

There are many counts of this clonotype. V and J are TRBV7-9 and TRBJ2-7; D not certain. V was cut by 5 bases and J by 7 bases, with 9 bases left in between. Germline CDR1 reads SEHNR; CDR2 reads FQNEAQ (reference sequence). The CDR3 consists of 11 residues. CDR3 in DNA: TGTGCCAGCAGCGAGGTGGTGGAGCAGTACTTC. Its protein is CASSEVVEQYF.

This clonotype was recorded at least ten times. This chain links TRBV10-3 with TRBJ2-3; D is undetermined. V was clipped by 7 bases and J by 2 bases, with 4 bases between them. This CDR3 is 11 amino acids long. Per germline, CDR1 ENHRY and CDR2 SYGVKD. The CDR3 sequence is CAIKITDTQYF. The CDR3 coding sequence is TGTGCCATCAAAATCACAGATACGCAGTATTTT.

The CDR3: CASRDRGFPGANVLTF. The DNA for the CDR3 is TGTGCCAGCAGGGACAGGGGGTTCCCTGGGGCCAACGTCCTGACTTTC. The V and J genes are TRBV27 and TRBJ2-6; 10 bases are shared with TRBD1. The CDR3 is 16 amino acids. Trimming took 6 bases from V and 2 from J; bases not matched to a gene: 4. CDR1 and CDR2 from the germline V gene are MNHEY and SMNVEV (reference sequence).

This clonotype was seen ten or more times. The CDR3 is CSATSPSGNGEQYF. The CDR3 bases are TGCAGTGCTACATCGCCTAGCGGGAATGGCGAGCAGTACTTC. J is TRBJ2-7 and V is TRBV20-1; 9 bases map to TRBD2. The CDR3 is made up of 14 amino acids. Germline CDR1 reads DFQATT; CDR2 reads SNEGSKA (reference sequence). J was trimmed by 6 bases and V by 4 bases; bases with no gene match: 10.

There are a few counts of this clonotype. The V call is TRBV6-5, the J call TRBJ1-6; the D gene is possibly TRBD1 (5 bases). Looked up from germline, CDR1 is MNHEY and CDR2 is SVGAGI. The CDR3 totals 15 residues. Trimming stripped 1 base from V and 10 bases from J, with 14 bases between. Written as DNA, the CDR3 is TGTGCCAGCAGTTACTGGGGCGGTACTGGATCACCCCTCCACTTT. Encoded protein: CASSYWGGTGSPLHF.